These 25 T cell receptor beta chains came from one sample sequenced in a study of T cell repertoires in cytomegalovirus infection. TCRdb redid the calling of the reads with MiXCR, one entry per CDR3 protein. The repertoire holds roughly 340,000 distinct CDR3 sequences, with 25% to 30% as singletons. Antigens for these TCRs are unknown. The sample in question was cultured PBMCs, obtained from culture after CMV antigen stimulation. The receptors were gathered from a human donor in good health (CMV status not recorded). Some clones in this sample may be carry-over from other donors' samples.

The chain joins TRBV7-4 to TRBJ2-3, with D perhaps TRBD1 or TRBD2 (7 bases each). There are 17 residues in the CDR3. The V end was cut by 5 bases, the J end by 1 base, with 19 bases between. Germline CDR1 reads SGHVT; CDR2 reads SQSDAQ. Here the CDR3 DNA reads TGTGCCAGCAGCGCCACAAGCGGGGACAGAGGCACAGATACGCAGTATTTT. Residues: CASSATSGDRGTDTQYF.

Concerning this clonotype itself: A much more abundant neighbour one base away suggests this may be a read error. This rearrangement joins TRBV10-3 to TRBJ2-6, with no clear D. Per the germline V gene, CDR1 is ENHRY and CDR2 is SYGVKD. The CDR3 extends over 13 amino acids. Between the trimmed V and J ends, which lost 6 bases and 0 bases, there was a span of 3 bases. CDR3 in amino acids: CAIRDSGANVLTF. CDR3 DNA sequence: TGTGCCATCAGGGACTCTGGGGCCAACGTCCTGACTTTC.

The V gene is TRBV7-3, the J gene TRBJ2-7, with TRBD1 matching over 11 bases. Losses at the gene ends were 4 bases for V and 5 bases for J; bases not matched to a gene: 7. The V gene's germline CDR1 is SGHTA and CDR2 FQGTGA. The CDR3 runs 15 residues. CDR3 in amino acids: CASSSPRDRGNEQYF. CDR3 DNA: TGTGCCAGCAGCTCCCCCAGGGACAGGGGGAACGAGCAGTACTTC.

In its sample, this clonotype was seen a few times. The chain uses TRBV28 and TRBJ1-3, with D uncertain. The CDR3 is made up of 16 amino acids. Trimming left V 1 base short and J 0 bases short, with 10 bases between. Germline assignment: CDR1 MDHEN and CDR2 SYDVKM. The CDR3 DNA reads as TGTGCCAGCAGTTTATCGGTCTTACGCTCTGGAAACACCATATATTTT. Translation gives CASSLSVLRSGNTIYF.

This clonotype was detected ten times or more. The chain recombines TRBV12-3 or TRBV12-4 with TRBJ1-1; 7 positions match TRBD1. The CDR3 sequence is 15 residues long. Germline trimming cut 7 bases from V and 2 bases from J; bases unmatched to any gene: 10. The CDR3: CASTFPGTANTEAFF. CDR3 DNA sequence: TGTGCCAGCACCTTCCCTGGGACAGCAAACACTGAAGCTTTCTTT.

This clonotype was seen a handful of times. V and J are TRBV7-3 and TRBJ1-6; no clear D gene. The V end lost 0 bases, the J end lost 10 bases, and 7 bases lay between the germline ends. The CDR3 loop spans 13 amino acids. Germline V CDR1 and CDR2: SGHTA, FQGTGA. CDR3 loop: CASSLTTLSPLHF. CDR3 DNA: TGTGCCAGCAGCTTAACTACTTTATCACCCCTCCACTTT.

This clonotype came up a few times. The chain joins TRBV7-2 to TRBJ1-3; no clear D. Trimming removed 4 bases from V and 1 base from J, with 5 bases in between. This CDR3 is 13 amino acids long. The germline CDR1 and CDR2 sequences are SGHTA and FQGNSA. CDR3 nucleotides: TGTGCCAGCAGCTCCCAATCTGGAAACACCATATATTTT. Protein: CASSSQSGNTIYF.

The rearrangement uses TRBV27 and TRBJ1-2; possible D gene TRBD1, 6 bases. Germline CDR1 and CDR2: MNHEY and SMNVEV (reference sequence). CDR3 size: 13 residues. V gave up 2 bases and J gave up 3 bases, with 7 bases separating them. CDR3 nucleotides: TGTGCCAGCAGTTTAAAGGGGGACTATGGCTACACCTTC. It specifies CASSLKGDYGYTF.

This chain uses TRBV6-5 with TRBJ1-6; no clear D. The CDR3 runs 13 residues. CDR1 MNHEY and CDR2 SVGAGI come from the germline V gene. The V end was cut by 6 bases, the J end by 10 bases, with 13 bases between. CDR3 amino acids: CASRVDLTSPLHF. CDR3 nucleotide sequence: TGTGCCAGCAGAGTAGATTTGACGTCACCCCTCCACTTT.

This clonotype was observed a handful of times. The CDR3 does not close with the conserved phenylalanine or tryptophan, likely indicating a read error. The DNA is omitted, as the CDR3 cannot be located on it reliably, and the CDR3 follows TCRdb's listing. This chain uses TRBV6-1 with TRBJ2-1; TRBD1, the table's D call, lacks a check against the DNA. Germline loops: CDR1 MNHNS, CDR2 SASEGT. The CDR3 totals 10 residues, both ends included. This CDR3 reads CASSGKQVRI.

The chain joins TRBV9 to TRBJ2-1; 8 nucleotides align to TRBD2. Trimming at V came to 4 bases and at J to 0 bases, leaving 9 bases not matched to a gene. The CDR3 is 17 amino acids. Germline V lookup: CDR1 SGDLS, CDR2 YYNGEE. CDR3 residues: CASSPRIAGSSYNEQFF. CDR3 in DNA: TGTGCCAGCAGCCCTCGCATAGCGGGGAGCTCCTACAATGAGCAGTTCTTC.

The chain carries TRBV20-1 and TRBJ1-2; no definite D call. Deletions cut 6 bases from V and 0 bases from J, with 2 bases between. CDR1 and CDR2 from the germline V gene are DFQATT and SNEGSKA (reference sequence). CDR3 size: 10 residues. CDR3 coding DNA: TGCAGTGCCCCTAACTATGGCTACACCTTC. Protein: CSAPNYGYTF.

This clonotype was detected a few times. The J gene is TRBJ1-2, the V gene TRBV5-5; no clear D gene. V was shortened by 3 bases and J by 3 bases, with 12 bases between the two germline ends. The germline CDR1 and CDR2 sequences are SGHKS and YYEKEE (reference sequence). This CDR3 contains 14 residues. CDR3 DNA: TGTGCCAGCAGCTGGGATTTGGAGGACTATGGCTACACCTTC. Protein sequence: CASSWDLEDYGYTF.

The chain has TRBV6-6 and TRBJ1-5; no clear D gene. The V and J ends lost 2 bases and 3 bases respectively, with 8 bases between them. Germline V CDR1 and CDR2: MNHNY, SVGAGI (reference sequence). The length of the CDR3 is 14 residues. As DNA, the CDR3 is TGTGCCAGCAGTTACGCGGCCGTCAATCAGCCCCAGCATTTT. Amino acid sequence: CASSYAAVNQPQHF.

This clonotype appeared once. The rearrangement links TRBV27 to TRBJ2-7; D is possibly TRBD1 (5 bases). CDR3 size: 13 residues. Germline loops: CDR1 MNHEY, CDR2 SMNVEV (reference sequence). The ends were cut back, 6 bases at V and 5 bases at J, with 14 bases in the middle. The CDR3 sequence is CASSLTVTDEQYF. The CDR3 DNA is TGTGCCAGCAGCCTGACAGTTACGGACGAGCAGTACTTC.

The chain joins TRBV7-6 to TRBJ2-2, with D maybe TRBD1 (6 bases). Trimming left V 0 bases short and J 1 base short, with 6 bases between. CDR1 and CDR2 (germline): SGHVS, FNYEAQ. CDR3 length: 15 amino acids. The CDR3 region is CASSLAGQNTGELFF. The CDR3 DNA sequence: TGTGCCAGCAGCTTAGCGGGACAGAACACCGGGGAGCTGTTTTTT.

There are a few counts of this clonotype. DNA for the CDR3: TGTGCCACCAGCAGAGATATGGCGGGAGTGAAAGAGCAGTACTTC. Protein sequence: CATSRDMAGVKEQYF. The chain carries TRBV15 and TRBJ2-7, with TRBD2 matching over 7 bases. CDR1 LNHNV and CDR2 YYDKDF come from the germline V gene (reference sequence). The CDR3 totals 15 residues. V trimming: 0 bases; J trimming: 7 bases; junction bases outside the gene matches: 9.

The CDR3 DNA reads as TGTGCCAGCAGCTCCGCTTCGAATTCACCCCTCCACTTT. It codes for CASSSASNSPLHF. The V gene is TRBV7-3, the J gene TRBJ1-6; no definite D call. The CDR3 is 13 amino acids. V gave up 4 bases and J gave up 7 bases, with 8 bases separating them. Germline V gives CDR1 SGHTA, CDR2 FQGTGA. The complete variable domain, with remaining parts taken from reference TRBV7-3 and TRBJ1-6, reads GAGVSQTPSNKVTEKGKYVELRCDPISGHTALYWYRQSLGQGPEFLIYFQGTGAADDSGLPNDRFFAVRPEGSVSTLKIQRTERGDSAVYLCASSSASNSPLHFGNGTRLTVT.

V and J are TRBV28 and TRBJ2-6; D is perhaps TRBD1 or TRBD2 (5 bases each). Trimming took off 8 bases at V and 14 bases at J, with 19 bases between the two ends. The CDR3 spans 13 residues. Germline assignment: CDR1 MDHEN and CDR2 SYDVKM. For the CDR3, the DNA is TGTGCCAGCCGCAGGGACCCAAGTGTATTCCTGACTTTC. Its protein is CASRRDPSVFLTF.

V and J are TRBV6-5 and TRBJ2-5; 8 positions match TRBD2. J was trimmed by 2 bases and V by 5 bases; bases with no gene match: 10. Germline CDR1 reads MNHEY; CDR2 reads SVGAGI. The CDR3 covers 16 residues. Here the CDR3 DNA reads TGTGCCAGCAGTGCCTGGAGCGGGAGCAAACAAGAGACCCAGTACTTC. It is translated as CASSAWSGSKQETQYF.

The V call is TRBV7-3, the J call TRBJ2-3; D is possibly TRBD1 or TRBD2 (5 bases each). The CDR3 has 15 residues. Germline lookup yields CDR1 SGHTA and CDR2 FQGTGA. Deletions cut 5 bases from V and 4 bases from J, with 16 bases between. The CDR3 protein is CASSDGTPGADTQYF. The CDR3, as DNA: TGTGCCAGCAGCGATGGGACCCCCGGGGCAGATACGCAGTATTTT.

The chain carries TRBV7-3 and TRBJ2-2; a weak D match, TRBD1 (6 bases). V was clipped by 5 bases and J by 1 base, with 8 bases between them. This CDR3 has 14 residues. The germline V gene encodes CDR1 SGHTA and CDR2 FQGTGA. The CDR3 is CASSQDRNTGELFF. The CDR3 DNA sequence: TGTGCCAGCAGCCAGGACAGGAACACCGGGGAGCTGTTTTTT.

The CDR3 DNA reads TGTGCCAGCAGCTCCCCCGTTGGACCCAATGAGCAGTTCTTC. Residues: CASSSPVGPNEQFF. The chain carries TRBV5-5 and TRBJ2-1, with D uncertain. Germline-derived CDR1 and CDR2 are SGHKS and YYEKEE (reference sequence). The V gene lost 3 bases and the J gene lost 6 bases, with 13 bases spanning the gap. The CDR3 has 14 amino acids.

This clonotype was seen a handful of times. The genes are TRBV6-2 or TRBV6-3 and TRBJ2-3; TRBD2 aligns across 7 bases. This CDR3 region has 15 residues. V was clipped by 1 base and J by 2 bases; unmatched bases: 3. Germline values: CDR1 MNHEY, CDR2 SVGEGT. The CDR3 here is CASSYYSGFTDTQYF. The CDR3, as DNA: TGTGCCAGCAGTTACTATAGCGGGTTCACAGATACGCAGTATTTT.

The chain is built from TRBV19 and TRBJ1-1; 7 positions agree with TRBD1. V shed 7 bases, J shed 0 bases, and the junction held 5 bases outside the gene matches. The CDR3 length is 14 residues. CDR1 and CDR2 (germline): LNHDA, SQIVND (reference sequence). The CDR3 sequence: CASTRGQMNTEAFF. The DNA of the CDR3 is TGTGCCAGTACCAGGGGACAGATGAACACTGAAGCTTTCTTT.